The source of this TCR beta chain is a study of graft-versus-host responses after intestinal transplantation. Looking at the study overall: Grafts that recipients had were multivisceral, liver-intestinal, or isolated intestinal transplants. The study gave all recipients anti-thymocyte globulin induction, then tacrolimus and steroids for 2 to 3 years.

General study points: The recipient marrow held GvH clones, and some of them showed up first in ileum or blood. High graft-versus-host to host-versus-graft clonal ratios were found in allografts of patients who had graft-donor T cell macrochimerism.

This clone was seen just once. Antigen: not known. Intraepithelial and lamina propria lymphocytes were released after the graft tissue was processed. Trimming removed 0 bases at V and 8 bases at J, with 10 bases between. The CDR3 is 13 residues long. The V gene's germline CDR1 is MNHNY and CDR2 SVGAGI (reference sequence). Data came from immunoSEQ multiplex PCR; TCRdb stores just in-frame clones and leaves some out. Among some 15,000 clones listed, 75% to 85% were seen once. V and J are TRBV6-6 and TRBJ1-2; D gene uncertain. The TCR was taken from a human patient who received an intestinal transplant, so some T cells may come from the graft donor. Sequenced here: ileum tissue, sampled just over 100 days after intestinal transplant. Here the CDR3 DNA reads TGTGCCAGCAGTTACTCGGCGCTCGGAGGCTACACCTTC. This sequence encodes CASSYSALGGYTF.